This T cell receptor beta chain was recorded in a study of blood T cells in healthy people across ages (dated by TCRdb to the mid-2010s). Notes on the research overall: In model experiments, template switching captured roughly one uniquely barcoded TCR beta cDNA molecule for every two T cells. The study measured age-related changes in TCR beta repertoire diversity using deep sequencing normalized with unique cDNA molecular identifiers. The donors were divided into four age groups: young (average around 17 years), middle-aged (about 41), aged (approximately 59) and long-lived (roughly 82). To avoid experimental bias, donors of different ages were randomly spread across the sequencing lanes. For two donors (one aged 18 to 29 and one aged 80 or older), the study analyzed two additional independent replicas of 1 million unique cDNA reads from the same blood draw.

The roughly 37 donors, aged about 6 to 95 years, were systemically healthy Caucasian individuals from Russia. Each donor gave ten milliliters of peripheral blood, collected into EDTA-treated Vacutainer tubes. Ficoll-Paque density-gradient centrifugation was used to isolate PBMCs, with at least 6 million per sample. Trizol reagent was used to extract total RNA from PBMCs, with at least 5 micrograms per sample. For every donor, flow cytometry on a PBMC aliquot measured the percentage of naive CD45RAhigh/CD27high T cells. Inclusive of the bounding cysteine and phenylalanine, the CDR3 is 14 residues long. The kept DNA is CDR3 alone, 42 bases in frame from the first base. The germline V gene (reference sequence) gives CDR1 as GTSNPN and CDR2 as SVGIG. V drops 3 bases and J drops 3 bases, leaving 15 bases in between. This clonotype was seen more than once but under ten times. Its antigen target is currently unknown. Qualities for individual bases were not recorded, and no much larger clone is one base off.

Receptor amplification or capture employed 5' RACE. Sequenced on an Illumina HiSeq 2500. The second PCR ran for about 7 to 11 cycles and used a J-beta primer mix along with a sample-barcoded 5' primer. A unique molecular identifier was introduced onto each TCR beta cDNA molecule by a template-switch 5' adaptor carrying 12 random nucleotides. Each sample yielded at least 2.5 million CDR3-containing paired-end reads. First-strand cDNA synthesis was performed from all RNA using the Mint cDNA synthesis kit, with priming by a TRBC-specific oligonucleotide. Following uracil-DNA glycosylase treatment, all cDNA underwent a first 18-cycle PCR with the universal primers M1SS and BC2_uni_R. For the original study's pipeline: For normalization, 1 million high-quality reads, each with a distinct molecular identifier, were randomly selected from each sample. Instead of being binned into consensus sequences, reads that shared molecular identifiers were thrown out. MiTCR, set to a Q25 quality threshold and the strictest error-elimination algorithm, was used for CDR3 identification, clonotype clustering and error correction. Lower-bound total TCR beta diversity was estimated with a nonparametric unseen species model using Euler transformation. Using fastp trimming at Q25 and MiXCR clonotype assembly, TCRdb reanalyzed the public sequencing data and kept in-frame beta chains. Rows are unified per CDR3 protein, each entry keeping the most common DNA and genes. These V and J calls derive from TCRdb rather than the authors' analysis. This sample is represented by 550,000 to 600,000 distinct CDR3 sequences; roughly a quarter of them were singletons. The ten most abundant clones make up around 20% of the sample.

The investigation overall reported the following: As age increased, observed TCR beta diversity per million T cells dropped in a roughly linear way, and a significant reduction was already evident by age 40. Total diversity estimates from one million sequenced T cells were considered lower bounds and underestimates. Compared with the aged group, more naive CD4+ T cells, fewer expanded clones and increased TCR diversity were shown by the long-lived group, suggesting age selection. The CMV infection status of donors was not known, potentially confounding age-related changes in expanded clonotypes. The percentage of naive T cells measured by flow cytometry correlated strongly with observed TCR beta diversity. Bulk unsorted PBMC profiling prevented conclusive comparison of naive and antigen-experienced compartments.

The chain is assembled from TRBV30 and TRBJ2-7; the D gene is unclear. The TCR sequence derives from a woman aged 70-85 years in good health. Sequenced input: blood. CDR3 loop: CAWSLTVRFYEQYF. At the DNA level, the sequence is TGTGCCTGGAGCCTCACCGTACGATTCTACGAGCAGTACTTC.